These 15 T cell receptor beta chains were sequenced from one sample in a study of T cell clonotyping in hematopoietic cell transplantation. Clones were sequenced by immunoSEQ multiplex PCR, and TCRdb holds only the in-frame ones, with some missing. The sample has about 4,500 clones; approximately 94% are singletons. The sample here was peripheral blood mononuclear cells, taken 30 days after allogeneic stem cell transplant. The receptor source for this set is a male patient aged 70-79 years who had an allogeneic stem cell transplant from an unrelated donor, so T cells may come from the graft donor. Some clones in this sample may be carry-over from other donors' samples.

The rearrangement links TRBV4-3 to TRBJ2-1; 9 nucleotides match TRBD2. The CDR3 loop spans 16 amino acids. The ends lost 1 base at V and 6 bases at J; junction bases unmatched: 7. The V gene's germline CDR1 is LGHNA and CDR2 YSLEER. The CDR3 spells CASSQGGGREPNEQFF. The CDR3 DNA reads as TGCGCCAGCAGCCAAGGGGGCGGGAGGGAACCCAATGAGCAGTTCTTC.

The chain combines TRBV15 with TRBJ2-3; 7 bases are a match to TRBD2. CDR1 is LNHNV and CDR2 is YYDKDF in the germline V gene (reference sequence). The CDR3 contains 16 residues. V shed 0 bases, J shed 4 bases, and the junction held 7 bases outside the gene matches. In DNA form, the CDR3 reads TGTGCCACCAGCAGAGATGTTTGGCGGGAGTCAGATACGCAGTATTTT. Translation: CATSRDVWRESDTQYF. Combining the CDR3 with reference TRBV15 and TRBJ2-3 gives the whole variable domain DAMVIQNPRYQVTQFGKPVTLSCSQTLNHNVMYWYQQKSSQAPKLLFHYYDKDFNNEADTPDNFQSRRPNTSFCFLDIRSPGLGDTAMYLCATSRDVWRESDTQYFGPGTRLTVL.

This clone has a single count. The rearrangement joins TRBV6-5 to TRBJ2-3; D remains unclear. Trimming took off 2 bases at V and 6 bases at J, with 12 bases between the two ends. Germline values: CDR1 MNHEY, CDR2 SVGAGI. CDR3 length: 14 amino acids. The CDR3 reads CASSYDPYRDTQYF. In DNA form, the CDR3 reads TGTGCCAGCAGTTACGATCCCTACCGGGATACGCAGTATTTT.

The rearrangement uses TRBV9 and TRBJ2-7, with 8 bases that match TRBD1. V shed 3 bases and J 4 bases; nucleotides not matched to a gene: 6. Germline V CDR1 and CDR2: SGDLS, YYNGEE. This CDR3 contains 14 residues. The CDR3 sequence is CASSAYDRGYEQYF. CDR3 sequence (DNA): TGTGCCAGCAGCGCGTATGACAGGGGATACGAGCAGTACTTC.

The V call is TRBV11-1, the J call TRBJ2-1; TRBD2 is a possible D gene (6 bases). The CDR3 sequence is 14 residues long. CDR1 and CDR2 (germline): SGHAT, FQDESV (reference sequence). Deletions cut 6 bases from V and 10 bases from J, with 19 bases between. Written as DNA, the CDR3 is TGTGCCAGCAGTCTTACCTTATCAGGGAGGGAGCAGTTCTTC. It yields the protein CASSLTLSGREQFF.

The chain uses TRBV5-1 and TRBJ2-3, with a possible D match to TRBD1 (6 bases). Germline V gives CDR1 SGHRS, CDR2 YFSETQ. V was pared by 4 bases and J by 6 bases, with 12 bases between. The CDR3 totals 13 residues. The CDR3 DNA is TGCGCCAGCAGCCAAACAGGGTCCGATACGCAGTATTTT. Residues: CASSQTGSDTQYF. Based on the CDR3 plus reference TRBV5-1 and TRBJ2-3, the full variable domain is KAGVTQTPRYLIKTRGQQVTLSCSPISGHRSVSWYQQTPGQGLQFLFEYFSETQRNKGNFPGRFSGRQFSNSRSEMNVSTLELGDSALYLCASSQTGSDTQYFGPGTRLTVL.

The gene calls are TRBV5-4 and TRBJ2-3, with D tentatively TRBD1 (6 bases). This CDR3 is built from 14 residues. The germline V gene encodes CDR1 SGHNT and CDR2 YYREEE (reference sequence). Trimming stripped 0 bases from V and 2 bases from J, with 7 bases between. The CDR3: CASSLAGATDTQYF. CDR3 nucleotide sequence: TGTGCCAGCAGCTTGGCAGGGGCCACAGATACGCAGTATTTT.

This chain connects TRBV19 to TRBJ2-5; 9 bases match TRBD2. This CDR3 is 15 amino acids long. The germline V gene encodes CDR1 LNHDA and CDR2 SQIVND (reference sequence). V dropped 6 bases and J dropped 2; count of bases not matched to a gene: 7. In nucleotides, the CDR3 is TGTGCCAGTAGCAAGACTAGCGGACTACAAGAGACCCAGTACTTC. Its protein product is CASSKTSGLQETQYF.

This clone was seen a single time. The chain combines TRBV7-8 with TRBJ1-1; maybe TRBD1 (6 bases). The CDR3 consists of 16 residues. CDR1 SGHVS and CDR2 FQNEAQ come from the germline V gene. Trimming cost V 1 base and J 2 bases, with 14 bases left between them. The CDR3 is CASSLVGGDINTEAFF. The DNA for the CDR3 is TGTGCCAGCAGCTTAGTCGGTGGGGACATCAACACTGAAGCTTTCTTT.

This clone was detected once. CDR3 nucleotide sequence: TGTGCCAGCAGCCACGGACAGGATTATGGCTACACCTTC. It codes for CASSHGQDYGYTF. The chain links TRBV7-2 to TRBJ1-2; 7 bases map to TRBD1. V dropped 5 bases and J dropped 5; count of bases not matched to a gene: 5. This CDR3 is 13 amino acids long. Germline CDR1 is SGHTA and CDR2 is FQGNSA.

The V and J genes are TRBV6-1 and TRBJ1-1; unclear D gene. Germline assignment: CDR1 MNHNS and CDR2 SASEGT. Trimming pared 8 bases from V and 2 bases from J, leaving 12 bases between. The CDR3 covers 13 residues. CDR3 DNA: TGTGCCAGCGCGGCCCGGGAAAACACTGAAGCTTTCTTT. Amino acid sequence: CASAARENTEAFF.

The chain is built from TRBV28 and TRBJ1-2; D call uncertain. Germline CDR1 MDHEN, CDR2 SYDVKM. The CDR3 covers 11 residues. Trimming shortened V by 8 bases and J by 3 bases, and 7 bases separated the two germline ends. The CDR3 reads CASAGHYGYTF. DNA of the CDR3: TGTGCCAGCGCCGGTCACTATGGCTACACCTTC.

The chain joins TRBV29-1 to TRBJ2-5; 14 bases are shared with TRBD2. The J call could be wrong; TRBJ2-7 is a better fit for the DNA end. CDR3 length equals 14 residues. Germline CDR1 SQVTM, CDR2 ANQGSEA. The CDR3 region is CSVRGTSGSHEQYF. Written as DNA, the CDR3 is TGCAGCGTTAGGGGGACTAGCGGGAGCCACGAGCAGTACTTC.

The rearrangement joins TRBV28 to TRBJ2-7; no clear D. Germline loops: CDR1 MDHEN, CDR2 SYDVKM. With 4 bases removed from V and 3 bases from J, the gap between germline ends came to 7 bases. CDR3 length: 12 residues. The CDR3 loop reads CASSSAIYEQYF. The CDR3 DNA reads TGTGCCAGCAGTTCAGCGATCTACGAGCAGTACTTC.

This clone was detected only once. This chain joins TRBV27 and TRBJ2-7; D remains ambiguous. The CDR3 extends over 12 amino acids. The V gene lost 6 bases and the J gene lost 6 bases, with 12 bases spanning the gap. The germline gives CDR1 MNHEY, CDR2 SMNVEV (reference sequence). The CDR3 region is CASRKLGFEQYF. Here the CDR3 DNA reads TGTGCCAGCAGAAAGTTAGGCTTCGAGCAGTACTTC.